This section outlines one T cell receptor (beta chain) sequence together with its context. This sample is drawn from a study of blood T cells in healthy people across ages. Sample-barcoded 5' priming and a J-beta primer mix drove a second PCR of about 6 to 12 cycles. TCRdb reanalysed the 5' RACE reads using MiXCR and keeps one entry per CDR3 protein. The sample lists about 690,000 distinct CDR3 sequences; roughly two fifths were seen once. This CDR3 spans 15 amino acids. V was clipped by 4 bases and J by 4 bases; unmatched bases: 12. Germline lookup yields CDR1 SQVTM and CDR2 ANQGSEA. This clonotype originated in a man aged 80 or over in good health. This chain connects TRBV29-1 to TRBJ2-7; 8 nucleotides align to TRBD1. Specimen: blood. The CDR3 DNA follows: TGCAGCGTTGTGTTGTTTGGGCAGGGGGCTTACGAGCAGTACTTC. It translates to CSVVLFGQGAYEQYF.